This section outlines one TCR beta chain sequence together with its context. Its antigen remains undetermined. No per-base quality is available; no much larger clone lies one base away. This specimen's treatment or condition label, per the study, means: approximately 9-day PBMC culture with coronavirus spike peptide pools or control peptides (ViraFEST assay). To expand antigen-specific T cells with peptide pools and then pick out the expanded clonotypes through TCR sequencing, the study relied on the ViraFEST assay. Positive SARS-CoV-2 PCR tests in the convalescent patients dated from March to December 2020, before Alpha, Beta and Delta variants emerged in the United States. Each well held 2 million to 2.5 million PBMCs cultured with around 9 ug/ml peptide pools in IMDM containing around 5% human AB serum and approximately 10 IU/ml IL-2. On days 3 and 7, half of the culture medium was replaced with fresh IL-2-containing medium. After roughly nine days of culture, CD4+ T cells were isolated by negative selection using the EasySep CD4+ T cell isolation kit. Ficoll-Paque Plus gradient centrifugation was used to isolate PBMCs from whole blood, and the isolated PBMCs were then either used fresh or cryopreserved at -140C. Each culture condition was generally run in triplicate wells.

The data originate from a study of vaccination and CD4 T cells after COVID-19 (dated by TCRdb to between 2021 and 2022). The study in broad terms: Convalescent patients had a positive SARS-CoV-2 result on nasal swab PCR, and of these patients, several had mild disease and one had severe disease. In control cultures, a CEFX viral epitope pool was used as positive control, an HIV-1 Nef peptide pool was used as negative control, or no peptide was added. Two doses of either the Pfizer-BioNTech BNT162b2 vaccine (n=8) or the Moderna mRNA-1273 vaccine (n=2) were administered to participants. Six males and four females were included in the convalescent cohort, with two Hispanic individuals, seven Caucasians, two Asians and one multiracial person represented. Post-COVID blood samples were collected from convalescent patients a median of around 100 days after diagnosis, with a range of roughly 35 to 161 days. Post-vaccine blood samples were obtained a median of approximately 74 days after the second vaccine dose, with a range of about 12 to 241 days. In roughly eleven COVID-19 convalescent patients and a handful of infection-naive healthy vaccine recipients, the spike-specific CD4+ TCR repertoire before mRNA vaccination was compared with the repertoire after mRNA vaccination. For stimulating the cultures, overlapping spike peptide pools were used, derived from SARS-CoV-2 as well as from the common cold coronaviruses HCoV-NL63, HCoV-OC43 and HCoV-229E. What the research found in general, with its limitations: In convalescent patients, nearly all vaccine-specific clones (304 of 307) were found to be mono-reactive for SARS-CoV-2 spike rather than cross-reactive with common cold coronaviruses. Among the post-vaccine SARS-CoV-2-reactive clones in convalescent patients, a median 86.3% showed up only after vaccination, which suggests vaccine-specific priming. The median number of SARS-CoV-2-reactive clonotypes rose from around 21 after infection to 38 after vaccination, but the change was not significant. Only a relatively small number of convalescent patients were included in the study, and early timepoints following natural infection were not analyzed.

Library construction relied on PCR. DNA from cultured CD4+ T cells was subjected to TCR sequencing with the Oncomine TCR Beta short-read assay at the Johns Hopkins FTIC core. The QIAamp micro DNA kit was used to extract genomic DNA from the cultured CD4+ T cells. Oncomine TCR Beta libraries made from cultured CD4+ T cells were pooled using unique dual indexes and sequenced on an Illumina iSeq 100. In the original analysis: Non-productive sequences were filtered out, and CDR3s that did not start with C, did not end with F or W, or were shorter than 7 amino acids were discarded. The MANAFEST web application identified antigen-specific clonotypes by comparing peptide-stimulated wells against reference wells and other culture wells. For a clone to be called positive, the clone needed an FDR below 0.05, an odds ratio above 5, and a productive frequency above 0.1% in at least two of three replicate wells. A clonotype was classed as cross-reactive if the clonotype showed significant expansion both in SARS-CoV-2 spike wells and in at least one common cold coronavirus spike condition. Using R version 3.6.1, CDR3 homology was evaluated through Levenshtein distances (stringdist) along with unrooted phylogenetic trees (ape). Starting from the raw public reads, TCRdb applied fastp trimming at Q25, assembled clones with MiXCR and retained in-frame beta chains. All rows with the same CDR3 protein become a single entry with the most common DNA and genes. These V and J calls originate from TCRdb's pipeline instead of the authors' own analysis. This sample is represented by roughly 14,000 distinct CDR3 sequences; around 50% of them were singletons. In total, the top ten clones hold roughly 10% of the sample.

Relative to germline, V is missing 5 bases and J is missing 5 bases, with 16 bases of the junction outside any gene match. Its CDR3 holds 18 amino acids, cysteine through phenylalanine. Just CDR3 DNA is preserved here, 54 bases in frame from base 1. The CDR1 and CDR2 encoded by the germline V gene (reference sequence) are LNHDA and SQIVND. This clonotype was sampled from a human donor who had recovered from COVID-19. This sequence uses TRBV19 and TRBJ2-1, with 9 middle bases fitting TRBD1. The specimen was CD4+ T cells from blood, cultured in vitro, collected before SARS-CoV-2 vaccination. The nucleotides are TGTGCCAGTAGTTCAGCCACCGGGACAGGGCCGGGTGACAATGAGCAGTTCTTC. This encodes CASSSATGTGPGDNEQFF. The full variable domain, with segments outside the CDR3 supplied by the reference TRBV19 and TRBJ2-1 proteins, appears as DGGITQSPKYLFRKEGQNVTLSCEQNLNHDAMYWYRQDPGQGLRLIYYSQIVNDFQKGDIAEGYSVSREKKESFPLTVTSAQKNPTAFYLCASSSATGTGPGDNEQFFGPGTRLTVL.